This is a list of T cell receptor beta chains from one sample in a study of T cells in Graves' hyperthyroidism and ophthalmopathy. TCRdb called the multiplex PCR reads again in MiXCR, with one record for every CDR3 protein. The table has a few hundred thousand distinct CDR3 sequences, roughly 13% seen once. Sequencing was performed on blood. These receptors were taken from a middle-aged woman with Graves' ophthalmopathy. CDR3s include the opening cysteine and the closing phenylalanine or tryptophan. D genes are given only for firm matches. Only some rows state a clone size, as once, few, many or a class for expanded clones.

d_call: .
j_call: TRBJ1-1
clone_size: many
v_call: TRBV2
cdr3_aa: CASLQVRTEAFF
cdr3_nt: TGTGCCAGTTTACAGGTCCGCACTGAAGCTTTCTTT

d_call: .
j_call: TRBJ1-5
clone_size: many
v_call: TRBV20-1
cdr3_aa: CSASGQQDSNQPQHF
cdr3_nt: TGCAGTGCTAGCGGACAACAGGATAGCAATCAGCCCCAGCATTTT

d_call: .
j_call: TRBJ2-7
clone_size: .
v_call: TRBV2
cdr3_aa: CASQVGAQLNEQYF
cdr3_nt: TGTGCCTCCCAAGTCGGGGCCCAATTGAACGAGCAGTACTTC

d_call: .
j_call: TRBJ1-1
clone_size: .
v_call: TRBV4-1
cdr3_aa: CASSQPLRTEASF
cdr3_nt: TGCGCCAGCAGCCAGCCGCTTCGCACTGAAGCTTCCTTT

d_call: .
j_call: TRBJ1-3
clone_size: .
v_call: TRBV11-3
cdr3_aa: CASRDRTSGNTIYF
cdr3_nt: TGTGCCAGCAGAGACAGGACCTCTGGAAACACCATATATTTT

d_call: TRBD2
j_call: TRBJ2-5
clone_size: few
v_call: TRBV6-1
cdr3_aa: CASSGAGTSPSKTQYF
cdr3_nt: TGTGCCAGCAGTGGAGCCGGGACTAGCCCCTCTAAGACCCAGTACTTC

d_call: TRBD2
j_call: TRBJ2-3
clone_size: .
v_call: TRBV6-6
cdr3_aa: CASSYSMGGGGTDTQYF
cdr3_nt: TGTGCCAGCAGTTACTCAATGGGGGGGGGAGGCACAGATACGCAGTATTTT

d_call: .
j_call: TRBJ2-2
clone_size: .
v_call: TRBV19
cdr3_aa: CASSSRPLEKSTGELFF
cdr3_nt: TGTGCCAGTAGTAGCCGGCCTTTGGAGAAAAGCACCGGGGAGCTGTTTTTT

d_call: .
j_call: TRBJ2-7
clone_size: .
v_call: TRBV12-3/TRBV12-4
cdr3_aa: CASRSTGFPYEQYF
cdr3_nt: TGTGCCAGCAGGAGTACAGGGTTTCCCTACGAGCAGTACTTC

d_call: .
j_call: TRBJ2-3
clone_size: many
v_call: TRBV11-3
cdr3_aa: CASSRPRTDTQYF
cdr3_nt: TGTGCCAGCAGCCGCCCCAGAACAGATACGCAGTATTTT

d_call: TRBD2
j_call: TRBJ2-1
clone_size: many
v_call: TRBV11-2
cdr3_aa: CASSSRLAGAYNEQFF
cdr3_nt: TGTGCCAGCAGCTCCCGACTAGCGGGGGCCTACAATGAGCAGTTCTTC

d_call: .
j_call: TRBJ1-1
clone_size: many
v_call: TRBV7-9
cdr3_aa: CASSHQNTEAFF
cdr3_nt: TGTGCCAGCAGCCACCAGAACACTGAAGCTTTCTTT

d_call: .
j_call: TRBJ2-2
clone_size: few
v_call: TRBV19
cdr3_aa: CASIGVDKSNTGELFF
cdr3_nt: TGTGCCAGTATAGGGGTAGACAAGTCGAACACCGGGGAGCTGTTTTTT

d_call: TRBD1
j_call: TRBJ1-5
clone_size: many
v_call: TRBV6-1
cdr3_aa: CASSKGQGRNQPQHF
cdr3_nt: TGTGCCAGCAGTAAGGGACAGGGGCGTAATCAGCCCCAGCATTTT

d_call: TRBD2
j_call: TRBJ2-7
clone_size: .
v_call: TRBV2
cdr3_aa: CASVLLAGGRNEQYF
cdr3_nt: TGTGCCAGCGTACTACTAGCGGGAGGCCGGAACGAGCAGTACTTC

d_call: .
j_call: TRBJ1-1
clone_size: many
v_call: TRBV27
cdr3_aa: CASSYRLGNTEAFF
cdr3_nt: TGTGCCAGCAGTTACCGACTGGGGAACACTGAAGCTTTCTTT

d_call: TRBD1
j_call: TRBJ2-7
clone_size: many
v_call: TRBV6-1
cdr3_aa: CASSPGQIYEQYF
cdr3_nt: TGTGCCAGCAGTCCGGGACAGATCTACGAGCAGTACTTC

d_call: .
j_call: TRBJ1-5
clone_size: .
v_call: TRBV30
cdr3_aa: CAWSEGRGNQPQHF
cdr3_nt: TGTGCCTGGAGTGAAGGAAGGGGAAATCAGCCCCAGCATTTT

d_call: TRBD2
j_call: TRBJ2-7
clone_size: .
v_call: TRBV19
cdr3_aa: CASSPRLAGALSYEQYF
cdr3_nt: TGTGCCAGTAGTCCCCGACTAGCGGGGGCCCTGTCCTACGAGCAGTACTTC

d_call: .
j_call: TRBJ1-1
clone_size: many
v_call: TRBV27
cdr3_aa: CASSWRGVGANTEAFF
cdr3_nt: TGTGCCAGCAGTTGGCGGGGGGTCGGGGCGAACACTGAAGCTTTCTTT

d_call: TRBD1
j_call: TRBJ1-2
clone_size: many
v_call: TRBV3-1
cdr3_aa: CASSQGTGGRYGYTF
cdr3_nt: TGTGCCAGCAGCCAGGGGACAGGAGGACGCTATGGCTACACCTTC

d_call: TRBD1
j_call: TRBJ2-7
clone_size: .
v_call: TRBV30
cdr3_aa: CAWSVPLSLWTGSYEQYF
cdr3_nt: TGTGCCTGGAGTGTACCCCTCTCGCTTTGGACAGGCTCCTACGAGCAGTACTTC

d_call: .
j_call: TRBJ2-3
clone_size: .
v_call: TRBV19
cdr3_aa: CASSIGPARTQYF
cdr3_nt: TGTGCCAGTAGTATAGGCCCAGCGAGGACGCAGTATTTT

d_call: .
j_call: TRBJ1-6
clone_size: .
v_call: TRBV18
cdr3_aa: CVSSRFRESPLHF
cdr3_nt: TGTGTCAGCTCACGGTTTCGAGAATCACCCCTCCACTTT

d_call: TRBD2
j_call: TRBJ2-7
clone_size: many
v_call: TRBV10-3
cdr3_aa: CAISYWTSGSYEQYF
cdr3_nt: TGTGCCATCAGTTACTGGACTAGCGGGTCCTACGAGCAGTACTTC

d_call: TRBD2
j_call: TRBJ2-7
clone_size: many
v_call: TRBV10-3
cdr3_aa: CAILDLAGYGEQYF
cdr3_nt: TGTGCCATCTTAGACCTAGCGGGGTATGGAGAGCAGTACTTC

d_call: .
j_call: TRBJ1-3
clone_size: .
v_call: TRBV30
cdr3_aa: CAWSTQLPSGNTIYF
cdr3_nt: TGTGCCTGGAGTACACAGCTTCCCTCTGGAAACACCATATATTTT

d_call: .
j_call: TRBJ1-2
clone_size: .
v_call: TRBV28
cdr3_aa: CASSLRDTYGYTF
cdr3_nt: TGTGCCAGCAGTTTAAGGGACACCTATGGCTACACCTTC

d_call: .
j_call: TRBJ2-3
clone_size: .
v_call: TRBV4-1
cdr3_aa: CASSPRFGTSIITQYF
cdr3_nt: TGCGCCAGCAGCCCGCGCTTTGGGACCTCAATTATCACGCAGTATTTT

d_call: .
j_call: TRBJ1-1
clone_size: many
v_call: TRBV28
cdr3_aa: CASTLTANTEAFF
cdr3_nt: TGTGCCAGCACTTTGACAGCGAACACTGAAGCTTTCTTT

d_call: .
j_call: TRBJ1-2
clone_size: many
v_call: TRBV29-1
cdr3_aa: CSVEDEQSTNYGYTF
cdr3_nt: TGCAGCGTTGAAGACGAGCAGAGTACTAACTATGGCTACACCTTC

d_call: .
j_call: TRBJ1-2
clone_size: .
v_call: TRBV19
cdr3_aa: CASSMVGLGYLGYTF
cdr3_nt: TGTGCCAGTAGTATGGTTGGTCTGGGCTACCTTGGCTACACCTTC

d_call: TRBD2
j_call: TRBJ2-1
clone_size: many
v_call: TRBV11-3
cdr3_aa: CASSRAGGLYNEQFF
cdr3_nt: TGTGCCAGCAGCCGAGCGGGGGGCCTGTACAATGAGCAGTTCTTC

d_call: .
j_call: TRBJ2-5
clone_size: .
v_call: TRBV15
cdr3_aa: CATSPAFGTSPNF
cdr3_nt: TGTGCCACCAGCCCTGCGTTTGGGACCTCGCCTAACTTC

d_call: .
j_call: TRBJ2-1
clone_size: .
v_call: TRBV19
cdr3_aa: CASSTTDRSNEQFF
cdr3_nt: TGTGCCAGTAGTACGACGGACAGAAGCAATGAGCAGTTCTTC

d_call: TRBD2
j_call: TRBJ2-3
clone_size: many
v_call: TRBV6-1
cdr3_aa: CASSEAVGLAGRTDTQYF
cdr3_nt: TGTGCCAGCAGTGAAGCGGTAGGACTAGCGGGTCGGACAGATACGCAGTATTTT

d_call: .
j_call: TRBJ1-1
clone_size: many
v_call: TRBV13
cdr3_aa: CASSLVGTGNTEAFF
cdr3_nt: TGTGCCAGCAGCTTAGTTGGGACGGGGAACACTGAAGCTTTCTTT

d_call: TRBD2
j_call: TRBJ2-1
clone_size: few
v_call: TRBV6-1
cdr3_aa: CASGVTSGGTSSYNEQFF
cdr3_nt: TGTGCCAGCGGAGTGACTAGCGGGGGGACCAGTTCCTACAATGAGCAGTTCTTC

d_call: .
j_call: TRBJ2-5
clone_size: few
v_call: TRBV10-3
cdr3_aa: CAISAQGPETQYF
cdr3_nt: TGTGCCATCAGTGCCCAGGGTCCGGAGACCCAGTACTTC

d_call: TRBD1
j_call: TRBJ1-2
clone_size: .
v_call: TRBV10-3
cdr3_aa: CAITGQVGGGYTF
cdr3_nt: TGTGCCATCACCGGACAGGTGGGAGGGGGCTACACCTTC

d_call: TRBD2
j_call: TRBJ2-1
clone_size: few
v_call: TRBV3-1
cdr3_aa: CASSQVSASGANEQFF
cdr3_nt: TGTGCCAGCAGCCAAGTTTCGGCTAGCGGGGCAAATGAGCAGTTCTTC